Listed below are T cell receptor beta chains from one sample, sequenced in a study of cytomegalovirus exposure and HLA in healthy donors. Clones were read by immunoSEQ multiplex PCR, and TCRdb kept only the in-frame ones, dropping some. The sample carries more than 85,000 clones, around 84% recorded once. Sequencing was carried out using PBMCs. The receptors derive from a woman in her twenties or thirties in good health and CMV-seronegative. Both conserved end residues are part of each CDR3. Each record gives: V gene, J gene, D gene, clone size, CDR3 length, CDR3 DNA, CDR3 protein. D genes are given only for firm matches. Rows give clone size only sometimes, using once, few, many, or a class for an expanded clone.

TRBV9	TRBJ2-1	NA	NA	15	TGTGCCAGCAGCGCCGGGATGCGACTGGGAGGTGAGCAGTTCTTC	CASSAGMRLGGEQFF
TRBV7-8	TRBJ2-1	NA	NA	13	TGTGCCAGCAGCTCATCGAGAAACAATGAGCAGTTCTTC	CASSSSRNNEQFF
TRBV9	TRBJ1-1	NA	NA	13	TGTGCCAGCAGCGTGCAGGGGTTCACTGAAGCTTTCTTT	CASSVQGFTEAFF
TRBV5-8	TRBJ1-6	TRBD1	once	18	TGTGCCAGCAGCTGGAACCGACAGGGGAGCTCCTATAATTCACCCCTCCACTTT	CASSWNRQGSSYNSPLHF
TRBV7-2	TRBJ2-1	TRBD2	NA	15	TGTGCCAGCAGGCTCAGCGGGACCTCCTACAATGAGCAGTTCTTC	CASRLSGTSYNEQFF
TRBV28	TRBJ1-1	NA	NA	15	TGTGCCAGCAGTCTCCCACATATCTCGAGGACTGAAGCTTTCTTT	CASSLPHISRTEAFF
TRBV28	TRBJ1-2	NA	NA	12	TGTGCCAGCGGGTACGGACTTTATGGCTACACCTTC	CASGYGLYGYTF
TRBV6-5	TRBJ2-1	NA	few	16	TGTGCCAGCAGTTACGGTAGACTAGGAGTATACAATGAGCAGTTCTTC	CASSYGRLGVYNEQFF
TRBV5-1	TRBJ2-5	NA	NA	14	TGCGCCAGCAGCCCTAACAGGGTCCAAGAGACCCAGTACTTC	CASSPNRVQETQYF
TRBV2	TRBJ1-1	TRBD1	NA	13	TGTGCCAGCAGCGAAACAGGGGGCACTGAAGCTTTCTTT	CASSETGGTEAFF
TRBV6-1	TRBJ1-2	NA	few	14	TGTGCCAGCAGTGAAATCGTGCAGGGAAATGGCTACACCTTC	CASSEIVQGNGYTF
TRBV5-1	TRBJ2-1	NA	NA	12	TGCGCCAGCAGCTTCCCGTCCGATGAGCAGTTCTTC	CASSFPSDEQFF
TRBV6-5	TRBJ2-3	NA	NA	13	TGTGCCAGCAGTCCCACGAGAGGAGATACGCAGTATTTT	CASSPTRGDTQYF
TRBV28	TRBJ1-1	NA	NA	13	TGTGCCAGCAACTGGAGGGTGAGCACTGAAGCTTTCTTT	CASNWRVSTEAFF
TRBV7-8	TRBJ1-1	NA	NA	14	TGTGCCAGCAGCTTGGCGGCACGGAACACTGAAGCTTTCTTT	CASSLAARNTEAFF
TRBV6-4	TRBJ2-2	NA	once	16	TGTGCCAGCAGTCCTACAGGGTATTCGAACACCGGGGAGCTGTTTTTT	CASSPTGYSNTGELFF
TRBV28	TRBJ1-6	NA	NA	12	TGTGCCAGCAGTTCTTGGGCTTCACCCCTCCACTTT	CASSSWASPLHF
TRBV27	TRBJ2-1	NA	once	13	TGTGCCAGCAGGGACACAGGGACCAATGAGCAGTTCTTC	CASRDTGTNEQFF
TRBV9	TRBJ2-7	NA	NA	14	TGTGCCAGCAGCGGAGCGACAGGTAACTACGAGCAGTACTTC	CASSGATGNYEQYF
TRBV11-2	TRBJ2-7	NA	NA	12	TGTGCCAGCACCCGAGGACAGACCGAGCAGTACTTC	CASTRGQTEQYF
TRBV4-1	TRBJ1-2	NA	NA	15	TGCGCCAGCAGCCAAGATCAACAGTTCACATATGGCTACACCTTC	CASSQDQQFTYGYTF
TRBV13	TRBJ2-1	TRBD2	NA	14	TGTGCCAGCAGCGAGGGACTAGCGGACAATGAGCAGTTCTTC	CASSEGLADNEQFF
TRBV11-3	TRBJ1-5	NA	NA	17	TGTGCCAGCAGCTTGGGAGTTCTGCAACCTAGCAATCAGCCCCAGCATTTT	CASSLGVLQPSNQPQHF
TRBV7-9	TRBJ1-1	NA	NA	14	TGTGCCAGCAGCTTAGAGAGGATGAACACTGAAGCTTTCTTT	CASSLERMNTEAFF
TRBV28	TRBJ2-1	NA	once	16	TGTGCCAGCAGTTTAAGGCTGAGGGAGGTCCACAATGAGCAGTTCTTC	CASSLRLREVHNEQFF
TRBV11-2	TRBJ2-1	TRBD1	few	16	TGTGCCAGCAGCTTTACCCGGACAGGGGATCCCAATGAGCAGTTCTTC	CASSFTRTGDPNEQFF
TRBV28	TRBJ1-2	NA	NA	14	TGTGCCAGCAATGAAGGACAAGGGGGACGGGGCTACACCTTC	CASNEGQGGRGYTF
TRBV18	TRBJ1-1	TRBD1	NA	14	TGTGCCAGCTCACCCCAGGGGGCGAACACTGAAGCTTTCTTT	CASSPQGANTEAFF
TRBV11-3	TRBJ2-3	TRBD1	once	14	TGTGCCAGCAGCACAACGACAGGGGGAGATACGCAGTATTTT	CASSTTTGGDTQYF
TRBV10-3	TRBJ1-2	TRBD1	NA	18	TGTGCCATCAGTGAGTCGTGGACAGGGAGTAAAAGGGGCTATGGCTACACCTTC	CAISESWTGSKRGYGYTF
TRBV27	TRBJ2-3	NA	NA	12	TGTGCCAGCACCGCTTCGGGGGATACGCAGTATTTT	CASTASGDTQYF
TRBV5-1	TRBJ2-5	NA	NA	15	TGCGCCAGCAGCTCAACCTCTAGCACCTGGGAGACCCAGTACTTC	CASSSTSSTWETQYF
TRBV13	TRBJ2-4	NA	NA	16	TGTGCCAGCAGCCAGAGGTCTTTCGCAGCCAAAAACATTCAGTACTTC	CASSQRSFAAKNIQYF
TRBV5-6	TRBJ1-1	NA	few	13	TGTGCCAGCAGCTGGAGAGATGGAGGTGAAGCTTTCTTT	CASSWRDGGEAFF
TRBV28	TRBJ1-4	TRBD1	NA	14	TGTGCCAGCAGTTTCGCGACAGGGCTCGAAAAACTGTTTTTT	CASSFATGLEKLFF
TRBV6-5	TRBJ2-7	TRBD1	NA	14	TGTGCCAGCAGTCCGGACAGGGGGCTTTACGAGCAGTACTTC	CASSPDRGLYEQYF
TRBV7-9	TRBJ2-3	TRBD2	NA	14	TGTGCCAGCAGCTTACCAGGGAGGGCAGATACGCAGTATTTT	CASSLPGRADTQYF
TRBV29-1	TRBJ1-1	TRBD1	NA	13	TGCAGCGTCAGACAGGGGGCTTGGACTGAAGCTTTCTTT	CSVRQGAWTEAFF
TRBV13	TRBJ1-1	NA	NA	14	TGTGCCAGCAGCTTGGGCGCGCAGGGGACTGAAGCTTTCTTT	CASSLGAQGTEAFF
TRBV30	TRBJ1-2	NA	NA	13	TGTGCCTGGAGTATCCATCCAAACTATGGCTACACCTTC	CAWSIHPNYGYTF
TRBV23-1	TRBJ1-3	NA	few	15	TGCGCCAGCAGTCACTCAGGCCGAGCTGGAAACACCATATATTTT	CASSHSGRAGNTIYF
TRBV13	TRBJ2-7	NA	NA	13	TGTGCCAGCAGCTTATCCACTGCCTACGAGCAGTACTTC	CASSLSTAYEQYF
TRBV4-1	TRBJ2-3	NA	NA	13	TGCGCCAGCAGAGCCAAGATGAGAGATACGCAGTATTTT	CASRAKMRDTQYF
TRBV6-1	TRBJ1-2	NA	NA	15	TGTGCCAGCACCCAACTCGTGATGGGGGGGTATGGCTACACCTTC	CASTQLVMGGYGYTF
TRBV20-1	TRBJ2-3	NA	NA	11	TGCAGTGCTGGTTCGGCAGATACGCAGTATTTT	CSAGSADTQYF
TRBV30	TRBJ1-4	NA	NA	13	TGTGCCTGGTCGGGGTCCGCGAATGAAAAACTGTTTTTT	CAWSGSANEKLFF
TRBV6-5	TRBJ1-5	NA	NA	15	TGTGCCAGCAGTTACTCCGGCAGGGTTAATCAGCCCCAGCATTTT	CASSYSGRVNQPQHF
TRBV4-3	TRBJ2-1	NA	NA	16	TGCGCCAGCAGCCAAGTGGAGGGGGCCATTGACAATGAGCAGTTCTTC	CASSQVEGAIDNEQFF
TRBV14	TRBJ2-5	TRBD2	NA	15	TGTGCCAGCAGCCAAATCGGGCGGGGGTTGGAGACCCAGTACTTC	CASSQIGRGLETQYF
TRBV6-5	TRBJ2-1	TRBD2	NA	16	TGTGCCAGCAGTTACAATTCGGCGGGAGCCCTTAATGAGCAGTTCTTC	CASSYNSAGALNEQFF
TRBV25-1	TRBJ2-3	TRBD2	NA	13	TGTGCCAGCAGCAGCGGGAGTGCCGATACGCAGTATTTT	CASSSGSADTQYF
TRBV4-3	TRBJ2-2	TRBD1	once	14	TGCGCCAGCAGCCAGGAAGGGACAGCCCGGGAGCTGTTTTTT	CASSQEGTARELFF